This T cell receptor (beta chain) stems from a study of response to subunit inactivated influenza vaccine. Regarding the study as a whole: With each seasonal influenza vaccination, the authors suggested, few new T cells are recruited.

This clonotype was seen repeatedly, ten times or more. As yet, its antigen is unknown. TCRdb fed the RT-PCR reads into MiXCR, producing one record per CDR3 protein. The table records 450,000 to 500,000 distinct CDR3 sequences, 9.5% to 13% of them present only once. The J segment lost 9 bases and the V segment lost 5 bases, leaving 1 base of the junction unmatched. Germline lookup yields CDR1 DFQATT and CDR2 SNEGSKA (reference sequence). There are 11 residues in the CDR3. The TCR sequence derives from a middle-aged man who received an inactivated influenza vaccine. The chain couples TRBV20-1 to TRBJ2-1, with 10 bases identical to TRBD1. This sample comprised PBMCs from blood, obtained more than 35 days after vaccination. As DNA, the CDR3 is TGCAGTGCTGGGGACAGGGGTGAGCAGTTCTTC. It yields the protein CSAGDRGEQFF.